The present T cell receptor beta chain was sequenced within a study of T-cell reconstitution after alpha-beta-depleted transplantation in children. Study-wide results and limits: After one year, T-cell counts and TCRbeta diversity mostly came from new T cells. Several patients had high TCRbeta diversity at day 60; it came from surviving recipient T cells and thymic progenitors.

Trimming cost V 6 bases and J 6 bases; bases outside gene matches: 4. The CDR3 runs 13 residues. CDR1 and CDR2 from the germline V gene are DFQATT and SNEGSKA (reference sequence). In its sample, this clonotype was seen many times. Its antigen remains unknown. Unique molecular identifiers were incorporated when the TCRbeta library was constructed. MiXCR was run by TCRdb on the PCR reads, yielding one entry per CDR3 protein. The sample includes over 200,000 distinct CDR3 sequences, around 9.2% of them seen just once. The receptor's source is a male patient aged 2 to 10 who had a stem cell transplant for acute myeloid leukemia, so the T cells may come from the graft donor. This chain links TRBV20-1 with TRBJ1-5; TRBD1 matches 11 bases. Sequencing used PBMCs, mostly from graft donor cells, obtained 360 days after TCRalphabeta/CD19-depleted stem cell transplant. The CDR3 reads CSARTGGGQPQHF. The CDR3 nucleotides are TGCAGTGCAAGGACAGGGGGCGGTCAGCCCCAGCATTTT.